Shown below are 11 T cell receptor beta chains from a single sample sequenced in a study of shared clonotypes between healthy human individuals. CD45RO negativity and positive selection for CCR7 defined naive CD8 cells, a population that excluded terminally differentiated effector memory CD45RA+ cells. Assay used: immunoSEQ multiplex PCR; TCRdb lists only in-frame clones, some missing. The top ten clones hold about 1.8% of a sample with around 2.1 million clones, 90% to 95% of them seen once. The sample comprised naive CD8+ T cells from PBMCs. The receptor set was obtained from a man aged 18 to 30 in good health. Some clones in this sample may be carry-over from other donors' samples.

The chain combines TRBV9 with TRBJ2-7, with D perhaps matching TRBD1 or TRBD2 (5 bases each). Trimming removed 2 bases from V and 3 bases from J, with 12 bases in between. The V gene's germline CDR1 is SGDLS and CDR2 YYNGEE. The CDR3 consists of 14 residues. The CDR3 bases are TGTGCCAGCAGCGTGAGGGACGGGAACTACGAGCAGTACTTC. This codes for CASSVRDGNYEQYF.

The rearrangement joins TRBV27 to TRBJ2-1; perhaps TRBD1 as D (5 bases). This CDR3 is 13 amino acids long. The ends were cut back, 5 bases at V and 5 bases at J, with 10 bases in the middle. Germline lookup yields CDR1 MNHEY and CDR2 SMNVEV (reference sequence). The CDR3 loop reads CASSLTDDNEQFF. CDR3 bases: TGTGCCAGCAGTCTGACAGATGACAATGAGCAGTTCTTC.

A note on this clone: Additional DNA sequences in this sample encode the identical CDR3. This chain connects TRBV4-3 to TRBJ2-7; D is perhaps TRBD2 (6 bases). Trimming took off 1 base at V and 7 bases at J, with 11 bases between the two ends. Germline CDR1 is LGHNA and CDR2 is YSLEER. The CDR3 spans 13 residues. The CDR3 sequence: CASSQGSSGEQYF. The CDR3 region has the DNA TGCGCCAGCAGCCAAGGGTCCAGCGGGGAGCAGTACTTC.

The chain recombines TRBV30 with TRBJ1-1; D uncertain. Germline loops: CDR1 GTSNPN, CDR2 SVGIG (reference sequence). Trimming took off 1 base at V and 1 base at J, with 10 bases between the two ends. The CDR3 contains 14 residues. The CDR3 DNA is TGTGCCTGGAGTGATGGTATCGCGAACACTGAAGCTTTCTTT. Protein sequence: CAWSDGIANTEAFF. The full variable domain, in which reference TRBV30 and TRBJ1-1 provide the parts outside the CDR3, is SQTIHQWPATLVQPVGSPLSLECTVEGTSNPNLYWYRQAAGRGLQLLFYSVGIGQISSEVPQNLSASRPQDRQFILSSKKLLLSDSGFYLCAWSDGIANTEAFFGQGTRLTVV.

The chain joins TRBV10-3 to TRBJ2-2; TRBD2 aligns across 10 bases. This CDR3 has 18 amino acids. V trimming: 6 bases; J trimming: 0 bases; junction bases outside the gene matches: 10. Germline-derived CDR1 and CDR2 are ENHRY and SYGVKD. As DNA, the CDR3 is TGTGCCATCAGGGCCGGGACTAGCGCCCGCCCGAACACCGGGGAGCTGTTTTTT. Amino acids: CAIRAGTSARPNTGELFF.

CDR3: CASSLRASGITDTQYF. The CDR3 nucleotides are TGTGCCAGCAGCTTAAGGGCTAGCGGGATCACAGATACGCAGTATTTT. This sequence joins TRBV7-9 and TRBJ2-3; 9 nucleotides match TRBD2. V shed 2 bases, J shed 2 bases, and the junction held 5 bases outside the gene matches. Germline-derived CDR1 and CDR2 are SEHNR and FQNEAQ (reference sequence). This CDR3 has 16 amino acids.

This chain links TRBV5-6 with TRBJ1-3, with D perhaps TRBD1 (6 bases). V gave up 4 bases and J gave up 4 bases, with 12 bases separating them. CDR1 SGHDT and CDR2 YYEEEE come from the germline V gene. The CDR3 consists of 14 residues. The CDR3 DNA reads TGTGCCAGCAGCGCAGGGGCGCGAGGAAACACCATATATTTT. As protein: CASSAGARGNTIYF.

This clone was picked up a small number of times. J is TRBJ1-2 and V is TRBV9; TRBD1 agrees at 9 bases. V lost 4 bases to trimming and J lost 7 bases; unmatched junction nucleotides: 11. Germline lookup yields CDR1 SGDLS and CDR2 YYNGEE. This CDR3 has 15 residues. The chain's CDR3 is CASSSWDRAGSGYTF. As DNA, the CDR3 is TGTGCCAGCAGCTCATGGGACAGGGCCGGGAGTGGCTACACCTTC.

The genes are TRBV27 and TRBJ2-5, with 15 bases fitting TRBD2. The CDR3 has 15 amino acids. Per the germline V gene, CDR1 is MNHEY and CDR2 is SMNVEV (reference sequence). V was pared by 5 bases and J by 6 bases, with 4 bases of the junction left unmatched. The CDR3 DNA follows: TGTGCCAGCAGTCCCGGGACTAGCGGGAGGAAGACCCAGTACTTC. Protein sequence: CASSPGTSGRKTQYF.

The V and J genes are TRBV28 and TRBJ2-5, with unresolved D. Trimming took 5 bases from V and 0 from J, leaving 16 bases between them. The CDR3 is 16 residues long. Germline V gives CDR1 MDHEN, CDR2 SYDVKM. CDR3 region: CASSPPGPRYQETQYF. The CDR3 bases are TGTGCCAGCAGTCCCCCCGGACCGCGGTACCAAGAGACCCAGTACTTC.

The chain carries TRBV5-6 and TRBJ2-5; tentatively, D is TRBD1 (6 bases). The V gene's germline CDR1 is SGHDT and CDR2 YYEEEE. CDR3 size: 14 residues. The germline V and J ends were trimmed by 4 bases and 5 bases, with 15 bases remaining between them. CDR3 nucleotide sequence: TGTGCCAGCAGCATAGGGGGAGCGCGCGAGACCCAGTACTTC. This codes for CASSIGGARETQYF.